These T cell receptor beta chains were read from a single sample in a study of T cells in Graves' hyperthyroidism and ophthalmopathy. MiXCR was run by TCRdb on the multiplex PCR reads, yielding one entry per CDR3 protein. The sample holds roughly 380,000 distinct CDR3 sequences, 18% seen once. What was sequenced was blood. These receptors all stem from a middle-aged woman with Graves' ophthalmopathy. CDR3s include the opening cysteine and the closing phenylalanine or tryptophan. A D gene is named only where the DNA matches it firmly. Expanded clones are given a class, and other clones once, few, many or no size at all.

CASSPRQGFEAFF	TGTGCCAGCAGTCCTCGACAGGGGTTTGAAGCTTTCTTT	many	TRBD1	TRBV27	TRBJ1-1
CASSPRAWTTRSYEQYF	TGTGCCAGCAGTCCTCGGGCCTGGACTACTCGCTCCTACGAGCAGTACTTC	many	.	TRBV28	TRBJ2-7
CASSLSGQYYGYTF	TGCGCCAGCAGCTTGTCGGGACAGTACTATGGCTACACCTTC	many	TRBD1	TRBV5-1	TRBJ1-2
CASSSPGAGTGYEQYF	TGTGCCAGCAGTTCACCTGGGGCCGGAACAGGGTACGAGCAGTACTTC	many	.	TRBV6-5	TRBJ2-7
CSARDLFGDPAEQYF	TGCAGTGCTAGAGATTTATTTGGGGATCCGGCCGAGCAGTACTTC	many	.	TRBV20-1	TRBJ2-7
CSVSTGGTEAFF	TGCAGCGTATCCACAGGGGGCACTGAAGCTTTCTTT	many	TRBD1	TRBV29-1	TRBJ1-1
CASSLVAYSYEQYF	TGTGCCAGCAGCTTAGTCGCTTACTCCTACGAGCAGTACTTC	many	.	TRBV11-2	TRBJ2-7
CASSGQGVGETQYF	TGTGCCAGCAGCGGTCAGGGGGTGGGAGAGACCCAGTACTTC	many	TRBD1	TRBV7-2	TRBJ2-5
CASTPLAGAAGELFF	TGTGCCAGCACCCCACTAGCGGGAGCGGCCGGGGAGCTGTTTTTT	many	TRBD2	TRBV9	TRBJ2-2
CASSSGPRQGYDGYTF	TGCGCCAGCAGCTCCGGTCCCCGACAGGGTTATGATGGCTACACCTTC	many	TRBD1	TRBV5-1	TRBJ1-2
CASTLLSGANVLTF	TGTGCCAGCACTTTACTCTCTGGGGCCAACGTCCTGACTTTC	many	.	TRBV6-5	TRBJ2-6
CASSPRVEDEQYF	TGTGCCAGCAGCCCCAGAGTCGAGGACGAGCAGTACTTC	many	.	TRBV11-2	TRBJ2-7
CASSFLRFPSGLVNQPQHF	TGTGCCAGCAGTTTTCTTCGCTTTCCCTCGGGGCTGGTCAATCAGCCCCAGCATTTT	many	.	TRBV28	TRBJ1-5
CASSLGTDSNTIYF	TGTGCCAGCAGCTTAGGGACCGATTCGAACACCATATATTTT	many	.	TRBV7-6	TRBJ1-3
CASSQSQTIYGYTF	TGTGCCAGCAGCCAGTCGCAGACGATCTATGGCTACACCTTC	many	.	TRBV2	TRBJ1-2
CASSQPTGRGNEQYF	TGCGCCAGCAGCCAACCTACAGGGAGGGGGAACGAGCAGTACTTC	few	.	TRBV4-1	TRBJ2-7
CASSDSGTGELFF	TGTGCCAGCAGTGACTCCGGGACCGGGGAGCTGTTTTTT	many	.	TRBV6-4	TRBJ2-2
CASSYSMSQNTEAFF	TGTGCCAGCAGTTACTCGATGTCGCAGAACACTGAAGCTTTCTTT	.	.	TRBV11-2	TRBJ1-1
CATSEPAPETQYF	TGTGCCACCAGTGAGCCAGCACCAGAGACCCAGTACTTC	.	.	TRBV24-1	TRBJ2-5
CSASLTSGSPDTQYF	TGCAGTGCTAGCCTTACTAGCGGGAGCCCAGATACGCAGTATTTT	many	TRBD2	TRBV20-1	TRBJ2-3
CSVSQMNTEAFF	TGCAGCGTTAGCCAGATGAACACTGAAGCTTTCTTT	many	.	TRBV29-1	TRBJ1-1
CASSLQGQRGETQYF	TGTGCCAGCAGCTTACAGGGTCAGAGGGGAGAGACCCAGTACTTC	many	.	TRBV7-8	TRBJ2-5
CASSLRVYSSGTQYF	TGTGCCAGCAGCTTAAGGGTCTACTCCTCTGGGACCCAGTACTTC	many	.	TRBV7-8	TRBJ2-5
CASSPRGGTNTGELFF	TGCGCCAGCAGCCCCAGAGGCGGGACGAACACCGGGGAGCTGTTTTTT	many	.	TRBV5-1	TRBJ2-2
CAWRPAVSYEQYF	TGTGCCTGGAGACCAGCAGTCTCCTACGAGCAGTACTTC	many	.	TRBV30	TRBJ2-7
CASSSPKGTEAFF	TGTGCCAGCAGTAGCCCCAAGGGGACTGAAGCTTTCTTT	many	.	TRBV6-1	TRBJ1-1
CASSPGGLDQPQHF	TGTGCCAGCAGCCCAGGTGGTTTAGATCAGCCCCAGCATTTT	many	.	TRBV11-2	TRBJ1-5
CASSSLRDRGQETQYF	TGTGCCAGCAGCTCACTCCGGGACAGGGGCCAAGAGACCCAGTACTTC	many	TRBD1	TRBV11-2	TRBJ2-5
CASSSGLAGVYYEQYF	TGTGCCAGCAGCTCAGGACTAGCGGGAGTTTATTACGAGCAGTACTTC	.	TRBD2	TRBV11-1	TRBJ2-7
CASSLTGFTEAFF	TGTGCCAGCAGTTTAACAGGGTTCACTGAAGCTTTCTTT	many	.	TRBV28	TRBJ1-1
CATSRGTTNTEAFF	TGTGCCACCAGCAGAGGCACAACGAACACTGAAGCTTTCTTT	many	.	TRBV15	TRBJ1-1
CASSGGGNIQYF	TGTGCCTCTAGTGGGGGAGGAAACATTCAGTACTTC	few	.	TRBV12-3/TRBV12-4	TRBJ2-4
CASSLSRVANTGELFF	TGTGCCAGCAGTTTATCGAGGGTAGCGAACACCGGGGAGCTGTTTTTT	many	.	TRBV28	TRBJ2-2
CATSSRGHGEQYF	TGTGCCACCAGCAGCCGGGGGCATGGGGAGCAGTACTTC	many	.	TRBV15	TRBJ2-7
CASSPTTGAGGETQYF	TGTGCCAGCAGCCCGACGACAGGGGCGGGGGGGGAGACCCAGTACTTC	many	.	TRBV7-9	TRBJ2-5
CASSEETGGYEQYF	TGCGCCAGCAGTGAGGAAACAGGGGGATACGAGCAGTACTTC	many	TRBD1	TRBV10-1	TRBJ2-7
CASSQGQIGTEAFF	TGTGCCAGCAGCCAGGGGCAAATTGGGACTGAAGCTTTCTTT	many	.	TRBV14	TRBJ1-1
CASRPRLAGAYEQYF	TGTGCCAGCAGACCCAGACTAGCGGGGGCCTACGAGCAGTACTTC	many	TRBD2	TRBV12-3/TRBV12-4	TRBJ2-7
CASSLDGRENTEAFF	TGTGCCAGCAGCCTGGACGGACGGGAGAACACTGAAGCTTTCTTT	many	.	TRBV11-2	TRBJ1-1
CASSENNYGYTF	TGTGCCAGTTCGGAAAATAACTATGGCTACACCTTC	few	.	TRBV6-1	TRBJ1-2
CAWSGASNQPQHF	TGTGCCTGGAGTGGGGCGAGCAATCAGCCCCAGCATTTT	many	.	TRBV30	TRBJ1-5
CASSPPGGTTF	TGTGCCAGCAGCCCCCCGGGGGGGACTACCTTC	many	TRBD2	TRBV11-2	TRBJ2-7